This T cell receptor beta chain was captured in a study of T cell responses to AZD1222 COVID-19 vaccine. Study context: Second-dose timings of about 4 or about 12 weeks were pooled. The study, taken as a whole, reports: Spike-specific TCR repertoires showed rising breadth and depth after two AZD1222 doses. Donors in the cohort were predominantly white British and more often female, and clonal diversity was possibly underestimated. Unmutated regions of variants are reportedly targeted by nearly half of spike-specific TCRs.

TCRdb keeps only in-frame clones here, not all; method: immunoSEQ multiplex PCR. The profile shows about 34,000 clones, roughly 91% of them singletons. This clone was found a few times. The antigen is not known. The germline CDR1 and CDR2 sequences are MNHEY and SMNVEV (reference sequence). After removal of 2 bases from V and 3 bases from J, the junction contained 11 bases not matched to a gene. The CDR3 totals 18 residues. The source material was peripheral blood, sampled on day 0 of AZD1222 vaccination. The TCR comes from an adult in good health. This chain links TRBV27 with TRBJ2-2, with 8 bases that match TRBD1. The CDR3 sequence is CASSLHRTGLSHTGELFF. As DNA, the CDR3 is TGTGCCAGCAGTTTACATAGGACAGGGCTGTCTCACACCGGGGAGCTGTTTTTT.